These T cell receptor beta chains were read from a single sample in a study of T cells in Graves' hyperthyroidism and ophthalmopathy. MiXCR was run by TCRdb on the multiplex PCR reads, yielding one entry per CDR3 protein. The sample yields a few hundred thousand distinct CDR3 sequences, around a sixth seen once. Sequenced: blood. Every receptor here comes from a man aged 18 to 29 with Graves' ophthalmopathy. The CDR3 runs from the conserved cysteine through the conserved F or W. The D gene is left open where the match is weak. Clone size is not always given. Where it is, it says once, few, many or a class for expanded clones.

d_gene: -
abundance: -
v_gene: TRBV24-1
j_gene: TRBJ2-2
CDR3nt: TGTGCCACCAGTGATTTGCGGAAGGGGGGCGGGGAGCTGTTTTTT
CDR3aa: CATSDLRKGGGELFF

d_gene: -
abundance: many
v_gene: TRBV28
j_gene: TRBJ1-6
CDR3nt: TGTGCCAGCAGTTTATACTTGAGCTATAATTCACCCCTCCACTTT
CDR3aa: CASSLYLSYNSPLHF

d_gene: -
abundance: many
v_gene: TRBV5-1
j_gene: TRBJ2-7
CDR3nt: TGCGCCAGCAGCTTTAGTTCTACCTACGAGCAGTACTTC
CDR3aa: CASSFSSTYEQYF

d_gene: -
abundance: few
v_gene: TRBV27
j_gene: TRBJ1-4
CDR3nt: TGTGCCAGCAGTTTACTCAGGGGTGAAAAACTGTTTTTT
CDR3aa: CASSLLRGEKLFF

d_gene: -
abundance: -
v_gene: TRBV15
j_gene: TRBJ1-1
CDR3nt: TGTGCCACCAGCGGGCGCAGGGTGAACACTGAAGCTTTCTTT
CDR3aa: CATSGRRVNTEAFF

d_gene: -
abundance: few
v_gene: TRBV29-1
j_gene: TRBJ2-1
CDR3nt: TGCAGCGTATCTACCTTCAACAATGAGCAGTTCTTC
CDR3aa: CSVSTFNNEQFF

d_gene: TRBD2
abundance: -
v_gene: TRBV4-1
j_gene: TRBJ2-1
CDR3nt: TGCGCCAGCAGCCGCCTAGGGGTAGCGGGGGTCACGAATGAGCAGTTCTTC
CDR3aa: CASSRLGVAGVTNEQFF

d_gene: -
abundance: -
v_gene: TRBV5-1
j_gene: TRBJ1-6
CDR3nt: TGCGCCAGCAGCTTGCGGACTAGCGGGGGAGCAAATCCACCCCTCCACTTT
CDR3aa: CASSLRTSGGANPPLHF

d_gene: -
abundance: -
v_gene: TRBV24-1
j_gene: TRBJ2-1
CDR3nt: TGTGCCACCAGTGGGACCGTGTACAATGAGCAGTTCTTC
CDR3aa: CATSGTVYNEQFF

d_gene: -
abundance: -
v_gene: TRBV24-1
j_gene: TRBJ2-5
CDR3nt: TGTGCCACCAGTGATTTGGCGGAGCAAGAGACCCAGTACTTC
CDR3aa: CATSDLAEQETQYF

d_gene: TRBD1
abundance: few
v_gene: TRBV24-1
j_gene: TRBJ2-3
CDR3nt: TGTGCCACCAGTGATCCTGTCGGACAGGGAGGTGGTACGCAGTATTTT
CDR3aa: CATSDPVGQGGGTQYF

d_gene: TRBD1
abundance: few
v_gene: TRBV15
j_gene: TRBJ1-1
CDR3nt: TGTGCCACCAGCTGGAGGACAGGGGACACTGAAGCTTTCTTT
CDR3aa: CATSWRTGDTEAFF

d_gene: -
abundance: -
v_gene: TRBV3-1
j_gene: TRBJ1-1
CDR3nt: TGTGCCAGCAGCCAAGATGATAGGGGAGTTGAAGCTTTCTTT
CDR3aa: CASSQDDRGVEAFF

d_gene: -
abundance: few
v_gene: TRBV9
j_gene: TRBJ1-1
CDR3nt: TGTGCCAGCAGCGTAGGTCGGGCAGGGCCGGCTGAAGCTTTCTTT
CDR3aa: CASSVGRAGPAEAFF

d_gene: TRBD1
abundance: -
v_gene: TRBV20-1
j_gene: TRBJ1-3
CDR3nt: TGCAGTGCTAGGACAGGGGCTGGTGGAAACACCATATATTTT
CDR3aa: CSARTGAGGNTIYF

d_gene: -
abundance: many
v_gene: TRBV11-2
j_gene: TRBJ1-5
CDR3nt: TGTGCCAGCAGCTTAGATCTCGGGGAATTCAATCAGCCCCAGCATTTT
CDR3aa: CASSLDLGEFNQPQHF

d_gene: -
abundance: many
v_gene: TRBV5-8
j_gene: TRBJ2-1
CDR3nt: TGTGCCAGCAGGCCCGATTACAATGAGCAGTTCTTC
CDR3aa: CASRPDYNEQFF

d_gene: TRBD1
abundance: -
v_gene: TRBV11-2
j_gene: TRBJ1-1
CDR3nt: TGTGCCAGCAGCCGAGGGGGACAGAAGAACACTGAAGCTTTCTTT
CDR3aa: CASSRGGQKNTEAFF

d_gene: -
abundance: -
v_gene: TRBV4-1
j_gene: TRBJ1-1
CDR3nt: TGCGCCAGCAGCCAACTAGGGGCTGAAGCTTTCTTT
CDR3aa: CASSQLGAEAFF

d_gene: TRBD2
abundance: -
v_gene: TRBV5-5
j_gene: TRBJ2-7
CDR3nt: TGTGCCAGCAGCGGGCGGGGGGCTCCCTGGGAGCAGTACTTC
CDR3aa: CASSGRGAPWEQYF

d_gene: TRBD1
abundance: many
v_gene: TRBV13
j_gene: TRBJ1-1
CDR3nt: TGTGCCAGCAGCACCACACAGGGGCGAAACACTGAAGCTTTCTTT
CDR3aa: CASSTTQGRNTEAFF

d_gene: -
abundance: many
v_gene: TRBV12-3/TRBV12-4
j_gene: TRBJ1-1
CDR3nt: TGTGCCAGCAGTTTAGGCGGGGGCAGGTCCACTGAAGCTTTCTTT
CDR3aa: CASSLGGGRSTEAFF

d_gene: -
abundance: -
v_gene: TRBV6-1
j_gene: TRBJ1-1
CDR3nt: TGTGCCAGCGCGCGGGCGACTGAAGCTTTCTTT
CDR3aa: CASARATEAFF

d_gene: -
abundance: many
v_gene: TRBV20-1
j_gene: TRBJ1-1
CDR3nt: TGCAGTGCTAGAGAGAGGGTATTAGCGAACACTGAAGCTTTCTTT
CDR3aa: CSARERVLANTEAFF

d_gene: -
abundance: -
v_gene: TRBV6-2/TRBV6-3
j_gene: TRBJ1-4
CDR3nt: TGTGCCAGCAGACGATGGCCGAATGAAAAACTGTTTTTT
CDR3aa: CASRRWPNEKLFF

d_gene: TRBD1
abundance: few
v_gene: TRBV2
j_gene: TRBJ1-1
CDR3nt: TGTGCCAACCTCCGGGACAGGGGGCTTGAAGCTTTCTTT
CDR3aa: CANLRDRGLEAFF

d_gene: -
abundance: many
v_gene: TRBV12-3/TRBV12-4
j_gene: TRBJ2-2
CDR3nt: TGTGCCAGCAGACCCGGGACATTAACAACCGGGGAGCTGTTTTTT
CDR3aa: CASRPGTLTTGELFF

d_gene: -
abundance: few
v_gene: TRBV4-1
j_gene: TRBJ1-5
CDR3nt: TGCGCCAGCAGCGGGATCGTAGGTCAGACTCAGCCCCAGCATTTT
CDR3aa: CASSGIVGQTQPQHF

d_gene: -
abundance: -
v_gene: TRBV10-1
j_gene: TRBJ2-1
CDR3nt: TGCGCCAGCAGTGAGGGGGGGCGCGACTACAATGAGCAGTTCTTC
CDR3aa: CASSEGGRDYNEQFF

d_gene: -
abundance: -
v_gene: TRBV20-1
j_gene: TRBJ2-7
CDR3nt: TGCAGTCCAAAATATAGGAGCTCCTACGAGCAGTACTTC
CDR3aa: CSPKYRSSYEQYF

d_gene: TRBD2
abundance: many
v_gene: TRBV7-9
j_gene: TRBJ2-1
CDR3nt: TGTGCCAGCAGCAGGAGGCGGGGGGTCTCCTACAATGAGCAGTTCTTC
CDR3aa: CASSRRRGVSYNEQFF